This T cell receptor beta chain was found in a study of blood T cell repertoires in COVID-19. Study as a whole: The analysed material was cDNA or gDNA that came from T cells, B-cell-depleted T cells, or PBMCs.

CDR1 LNHDA and CDR2 SQIVND come from the germline V gene (reference sequence). The CDR3 consists of 13 residues. V was pared by 7 bases and J by 7 bases, with 14 bases between. How the authors handled the data: Nucleated cell number was recorded as an estimate derived from reference gene primer amplification. Measured with immunoSEQ multiplex PCR; TCRdb has only the in-frame clones, and not every one. That table furnishes V, J and clone size, whereas the DNA furnished D and trimming. Of some 68,000 clones in the sample, 80% to 90% were seen once. V usage is TRBV19 and J usage is TRBJ1-5, with a possible D match to TRBD1 (6 bases). This TCR was sampled from a man in his forties or fifties with acute or convalescent COVID-19. The source material was peripheral blood. In DNA, the CDR3 is TGTGCCAGTACCGGGGGGCAAGACCAGCCCCAGCATTTT. Protein sequence: CASTGGQDQPQHF.